The clone carrying this TCR beta chain showed up many times. Its matching antigen is unknown. The team produced cDNA through 5'RACE using 10-nucleotide random UMIs. TCRdb redid the calling of the 5' RACE reads with MiXCR, one entry per CDR3 protein. The sample includes fewer than 35,000 distinct CDR3 sequences, about 13% seen only once; the top ten take about 2.5%. This sample is drawn from a study of neurological immune-mediated disorders. Findings and caveats of the study: TCR clonal expansion peaked in HTLV-1-associated myelopathy patients and was lowest in multiple sclerosis patients.

Documented time point: longitudinal time-point 2. As healthy controls, volunteers from a blood bank in Maryland, USA, were used. With 4 bases removed from V and 4 bases from J, the gap between germline ends came to 13 bases. The CDR3 runs to 14 residues. Germline V gene lookup returns CDR1 LGHNA and CDR2 YSLEER. Sequenced sample: PBMCs. The TCR originated in a woman aged 40 to 55 in good health. The chain has TRBV4-3 and TRBJ1-2; TRBD1 is a possible D gene (5 bases). The CDR3 DNA sequence: TGCGCCAGCAGCCCCAAGGGGTCGGGCTATGGCTACACCTTC. This gives the protein CASSPKGSGYGYTF.